Listed below are T cell receptor beta chains from one sample, sequenced in a study of blood T cell repertoires in COVID-19. Profiled with immunoSEQ multiplex PCR; TCRdb holds only in-frame clones, not every one. Of roughly 250,000 clones detected, around 82% appear once; the ten largest clones hold around 14%. Sequencing was performed on peripheral blood. The receptors were sampled from a person between 65 and 79 years old with COVID-19, enrolled during active disease. The CDR3 runs from the conserved cysteine through the conserved F or W. Fields, in order: V gene, clone size, J gene, D gene, CDR3 DNA, CDR3 protein. The D gene is left open where the match is weak. Not every row has a clone size; where given, it reads once, few, many or a size class.

TRBV19,NA,TRBJ1-3,NA,TGTGCCAGTAGTCCCGCCGGGTCCGGAAACACCATATATTTT,CASSPAGSGNTIYF
TRBV18,NA,TRBJ1-6,NA,TGTGCCAGCTCACCAACCAGGGGATCTTCACCCCTCCACTTT,CASSPTRGSSPLHF
TRBV4-3,NA,TRBJ2-5,TRBD2,TGCGCCAGCAGCCGAAACCCTAGCGGGGGTCGATCGTACCAAGAGACCCAGTACTTC,CASSRNPSGGRSYQETQYF
TRBV11-2,NA,TRBJ2-2,NA,TGTGCCAGCAGCCTACTACGGTCCATTAACACCGGGGAGCTGTTTTTT,CASSLLRSINTGELFF
TRBV11-1,NA,TRBJ2-7,TRBD2,TGTGCCAGCAGCTTCACGGGAGGGAAGTACGAGCAGTACTTC,CASSFTGGKYEQYF
TRBV30,once,TRBJ1-5,TRBD1,TGTGCCTGGACCGAACAGGGGCTGGTTCAGCCCCAGCATTTT,CAWTEQGLVQPQHF
TRBV6-6,NA,TRBJ2-7,NA,TGTGCCAGCAGTTACGCTTCCGCCCTAGCCTACGAGCAGTACTTC,CASSYASALAYEQYF
TRBV2,NA,TRBJ1-5,NA,TGTGCCAGCAGTGGTAGGGGCTCGGGTAAGGGTCAGCCCCAGCATTTT,CASSGRGSGKGQPQHF
TRBV5-5,once,TRBJ2-3,NA,TGTGCCAGCAGCTTAATGCTGGGGCCAGATACGCAGTATTTT,CASSLMLGPDTQYF
TRBV28,NA,TRBJ1-4,NA,TGTGCCAGTCACAGGGTTGCTAATGAAAAACTGTTTTTT,CASHRVANEKLFF
TRBV6-1,NA,TRBJ2-3,TRBD1,TGTGCCAGCAGTGCTACCGTTCCCGGGACAGGGGTCGGCACAGATACGCAGTATTTT,CASSATVPGTGVGTDTQYF
TRBV5-4,NA,TRBJ2-7,TRBD2,TGTGCCAGCAGCTTGGGGAAATTAGCGGGAGGGCCAGGGGAGCAGTACTTC,CASSLGKLAGGPGEQYF
TRBV27,NA,TRBJ2-3,TRBD1,TGTGCCAGCAGTCTTACAGGGGGACCCCCAGATACGCAGTATTTT,CASSLTGGPPDTQYF
TRBV18,NA,TRBJ1-4,NA,TGTGCCAGCTCACCACCCCAGGGGAATGAAAAACTGTTTTTT,CASSPPQGNEKLFF
TRBV7-7,NA,TRBJ2-2,NA,TGTGCCAGCAGCCCAGCCCAGGGGCCTACCGGGGAGCTGTTTTTT,CASSPAQGPTGELFF
TRBV6-5,NA,TRBJ1-4,TRBD1,TGTGCCAGCCTGGGACAGTTTAATGAAAAACTGTTTTTT,CASLGQFNEKLFF
TRBV19,NA,TRBJ1-1,NA,TGTGCCAGTAGTCGAAGGGAGGGCGCTGAAGCTTTCTTT,CASSRREGAEAFF
TRBV5-1,NA,TRBJ2-3,TRBD1,TGCGCCAGCAGTCGCACAGGGGGGACGGATACGCAGTATTTT,CASSRTGGTDTQYF
TRBV5-4,few,TRBJ2-7,NA,TGTGCCAGCAGCCGATGGAACAGGGACTACGAGCAGTACTTC,CASSRWNRDYEQYF
TRBV20-1,NA,TRBJ2-3,TRBD2,TGCAGTGCTAGTTTTGGGCTAGCGGGGGGCTCTAGCACAGATACGCAGTATTTT,CSASFGLAGGSSTDTQYF
TRBV28,NA,TRBJ1-5,NA,TGTGCCAGCAGTCAACAGTCAAATCAGCCCCAGCATTTT,CASSQQSNQPQHF
TRBV28,NA,TRBJ1-3,NA,TGTGCCAGCAGTTTATCGGGGGCTGGAAACACCATATATTTT,CASSLSGAGNTIYF
TRBV10-3,NA,TRBJ1-3,NA,TGTGCCATCAAGGGAGGGGGGTCATCTGGAAACACCATATATTTT,CAIKGGGSSGNTIYF
TRBV19,NA,TRBJ1-6,NA,TGTGCCAGTAGTACATCGGGAAGCTATAATTCACCCCTCCACTTT,CASSTSGSYNSPLHF
TRBV2,few,TRBJ1-1,NA,TGTGCCAGCAGTGTTGCGGGAATCACTGAAGCTTTCTTT,CASSVAGITEAFF
TRBV29-1,NA,TRBJ1-2,NA,TGCAGCGTTGGGGCGGGCCAGGACTATGGCTACACCTTC,CSVGAGQDYGYTF
TRBV5-1,NA,TRBJ2-1,NA,TGCGCCAGCAGCTTTTTTGTGGCGGACAATGAGCAGTTCTTC,CASSFFVADNEQFF
TRBV7-9,NA,TRBJ2-3,NA,TGTGCCAGCAGCTCCAGACTAGAAGCCACAGATACGCAGTATTTT,CASSSRLEATDTQYF
TRBV25-1,NA,TRBJ2-1,TRBD1,TGTGCCAGCAGTGAGGGGACAGCGGCCTACAATGAGCAGTTCTTC,CASSEGTAAYNEQFF
TRBV4-2,NA,TRBJ1-3,NA,TGTGCCAGCAGCCAGACCGACACCAGCTCTGGAAACACCATATATTTT,CASSQTDTSSGNTIYF
TRBV5-1,once,TRBJ2-2,TRBD2,TGCGCCAGCAGCTGGGGACTCGCGGGGGGGAACACCGGGGAGCTGTTTTTT,CASSWGLAGGNTGELFF
TRBV13,NA,TRBJ2-5,NA,TGTGCCAGCAGCTCCCTGACAGCCATCCAAGAGACCCAGTACTTC,CASSSLTAIQETQYF
TRBV14,NA,TRBJ2-7,NA,TGTGCCAGCAGCCAAGATACTAGCTACGAGCAGTACTTC,CASSQDTSYEQYF
TRBV5-6,NA,TRBJ2-2,NA,TGTGCCAGCAGCTCCTTAACTTTTTCCACCGGGGAGCTGTTTTTT,CASSSLTFSTGELFF
TRBV5-4,NA,TRBJ1-2,NA,TGTGCCAGCAGCTTGGTTGGTGGCGGGAACTATGGCTACACCTTC,CASSLVGGGNYGYTF
TRBV27,NA,TRBJ1-6,NA,TGTGCCAGCAGTCTAGTGGGGCTCGGTTCACCCCTCCACTTT,CASSLVGLGSPLHF
TRBV18,NA,TRBJ1-6,NA,TGTGCCAGCTCACCGGAGGGTATGGGTAATTCACCCCTCCACTTT,CASSPEGMGNSPLHF
TRBV5-1,NA,TRBJ2-1,TRBD2,TGCGCCAGCTCCGGGACTACGGGCTACAATGAGCAGTTCTTC,CASSGTTGYNEQFF
TRBV3-1/TRBV3-2,NA,TRBJ2-1,TRBD2,TGTGCCAGCTTTTTACTAGCGGGGGGACAATACAATGAGCAGTTCTTC,CASFLLAGGQYNEQFF
TRBV27,NA,TRBJ2-2,NA,TGTGCCAGCAGTCCCGGGACATTTGAGGTGAACACCGGGGAGCTGTTTTTT,CASSPGTFEVNTGELFF
TRBV3-1/TRBV3-2,NA,TRBJ1-2,TRBD1,TGTGCCAGCAGCCCCACCGGGACAGTCTATGGCTACACCTTC,CASSPTGTVYGYTF
TRBV4-1,NA,TRBJ2-2,NA,TGCGCCAGCAGCCAAGACTGGGCTAGGGGGTCCGGGGAGCTGTTTTTT,CASSQDWARGSGELFF
TRBV6-4,NA,TRBJ2-2,TRBD1,TGTGCCAGCAGCCGGGACAGGGACGTCGGGGAGCTGTTTTTT,CASSRDRDVGELFF
TRBV29-1,once,TRBJ1-3,NA,TGCAGCGTTTTTGGACTCCAGGAAAACACCATATATTTT,CSVFGLQENTIYF
TRBV6-5,NA,TRBJ1-2,NA,TGTGCCAGCTGGCCCCGGGGGGGGGCGGGCGGCTACACCTTC,CASWPRGGAGGYTF
TRBV18,NA,TRBJ2-2,TRBD2,TGTGCCAGCTCACCAACTAGCGGGACCAACACCGGGGAGCTGTTTTTT,CASSPTSGTNTGELFF
TRBV25-1,NA,TRBJ1-4,NA,TGTGCCAGCAGTGACCCTAAGTCCAGGGCGCAAGAAAAACTGTTTTTT,CASSDPKSRAQEKLFF
TRBV5-1,NA,TRBJ1-3,NA,TGCGCCAGCAGCTTGGGGGGCCCCTCTGGAAACACCATATATTTT,CASSLGGPSGNTIYF
TRBV6-2/TRBV6-3,NA,TRBJ2-2,TRBD1,TGTGCCAGCAGTTTAACCGGGACAGAATACACCGGGGAGCTGTTTTTT,CASSLTGTEYTGELFF
TRBV2,NA,TRBJ2-1,TRBD2,TGTGCCAGCAGTTTCGAAGCGGGGGGGACCGACAAAAAGCAGTTCTTC,CASSFEAGGTDKKQFF
TRBV11-2,NA,TRBJ2-7,TRBD2,TGTGCCAGCAGCTTAGCAGGGACTAGCGGGAACTACGAGCAGTACTTC,CASSLAGTSGNYEQYF
TRBV6-5,NA,TRBJ2-1,NA,TGTGCCAGCAGTTTTCAGGGTGGCGTAGAGCAGTTCTTC,CASSFQGGVEQFF
TRBV10-3,NA,TRBJ2-2,TRBD2,TGTGCCTCCCGACTCGGGGGGAGCAACACCGGGGAGCTGTTTTTT,CASRLGGSNTGELFF
TRBV7-2,NA,TRBJ1-3,NA,TGTGCCAGCAGCTTATCTCAGGCTGGAAACACCATATATTTT,CASSLSQAGNTIYF
TRBV27,once,TRBJ1-1,NA,TGTGCCAGCAGTTTTTTTCCCGGGGACACTGAAGCTTTCTTT,CASSFFPGDTEAFF
TRBV27,NA,TRBJ2-3,NA,TGTGCCAGCAGTCGGGACACCACTAGCACAGATACGCAGTATTTT,CASSRDTTSTDTQYF
TRBV11-2,NA,TRBJ2-3,NA,TGTGCCAGCAGCCCCCCCGGGGGTATTACGCAGTATTTT,CASSPPGGITQYF
TRBV19,NA,TRBJ2-6,NA,TGTGCCAGTAAAGAGCAGGCTGGGGCCAACGTCCTGACTTTC,CASKEQAGANVLTF
TRBV6-5,NA,TRBJ2-2,TRBD2,TGTGCCAGCTCACAGACTAGCGGGAGAACCGGGGAGCTGTTTTTT,CASSQTSGRTGELFF